What follows are 4 T cell receptor beta chains derived from one specimen sequenced in a study of shared clonotypes between healthy human individuals. Sequencing was performed with immunoSEQ multiplex PCR; in TCRdb, only in-frame clones are kept and a portion is missing. This table holds under 2.5 million clones, 92% found once. The sample was naive CD4+ T cells from PBMCs. Subset specified: CD45RA+ positively selected. The origin of the receptors is a man younger than 35 in good health. Some clones in this sample may be carry-over from other donors' samples.

The chain couples TRBV11-1 to TRBJ2-2, with 9 bases identical to TRBD1. Germline-derived CDR1 and CDR2 are SGHAT and FQDESV (reference sequence). V was pared by 5 bases and J by 8 bases, with 3 bases of the junction left unmatched. The CDR3 is 13 residues long. The CDR3 loop is CASSLGTGGELFF. The CDR3 DNA reads TGTGCCAGCAGCCTGGGGACAGGGGGGGAGCTGTTTTTT.

The rearrangement joins TRBV9 to TRBJ2-1; possible D gene TRBD2, 5 bases. With 0 bases removed from V and 4 bases from J, the gap between germline ends came to 11 bases. CDR1 and CDR2 from the germline V gene are SGDLS and YYNGEE. The CDR3 consists of 15 residues. The CDR3 sequence: CASSVDLAIYNEQFF. The CDR3 nucleotides are TGTGCCAGCAGCGTAGACCTAGCCATTTACAATGAGCAGTTCTTC.

This clone showed up just once. This chain joins TRBV25-1 and TRBJ2-5, with D hard to call. Germline V lookup: CDR1 MGHDK, CDR2 SYGVNS. Trimming shortened V by 5 bases and J by 2 bases, and 9 bases separated the two germline ends. This CDR3 spans 13 amino acids. For the CDR3, the DNA is TGTGCCAGCAGTCCCCACCATCAAGAGACCCAGTACTTC. Encoded protein: CASSPHHQETQYF.

This chain links TRBV7-9 with TRBJ1-4; D gene unclear. Trimming cost V 3 bases and J 3 bases, with 8 bases left between them. Germline CDR1 SEHNR, CDR2 FQNEAQ (reference sequence). The CDR3 spans 14 residues. The CDR3: CASSFLAPNEKLFF. In DNA, the CDR3 is TGTGCCAGCAGCTTCCTGGCCCCTAATGAAAAACTGTTTTTT.